This T cell receptor (beta chain) came from a study of CD8 T cells in ankylosing spondylitis. Study-wide results and limits: Prior literature has documented some motif variants in synovial fluid and blood from reactive arthritis. Matched ankylosing spondylitis synovial fluid reportedly showed significant enrichment of disease-linked clones. Seemingly characteristic of ankylosing spondylitis blood was a TCR beta motif consisting of about 8 highly homologous variants.

This clonotype was seen ten or more times. The antigen is unknown. Via MiXCR, TCRdb re-called the 5' RACE reads, giving one row per CDR3 protein. In the table there are 200,000 to 250,000 distinct CDR3 sequences, 20% to 30% of which are singletons. CDR1 is LGHNA and CDR2 is YNFKEQ in the germline V gene. The CDR3 is made up of 13 amino acids. V dropped 0 bases and J dropped 7 bases, with 10 bases sitting between them. The sample taken for sequencing was blood, either unsorted or a sorted T cell fraction (not recorded which). This chain connects TRBV4-2 to TRBJ2-7; D perhaps matches TRBD2 (5 bases). This TCR came from a male donor with ankylosing spondylitis or in good health (not recorded which). CDR3 sequence reads: CASSQDTRVEQYF. CDR3 nucleotide sequence: TGTGCCAGCAGCCAAGATACGAGGGTGGAGCAGTACTTC.